One and the same sample provided the 10 T cell receptor beta chains below, sequenced in a study of blood T cell repertoires in COVID-19. Some clones are missing from TCRdb's copy, which holds only in-frame ones; the method was immunoSEQ multiplex PCR. Of about 30,000 clones in the sample, 90% were seen once. Sequences were obtained from peripheral blood. These TCRs come from a man in his sixties with active or convalescent COVID-19.

In DNA form, the CDR3 reads TGTGCCAGTTGGGCAGACACTGAAGCTTTCTTT. Its translation: CASWADTEAFF. The chain links TRBV2 to TRBJ1-1; D unresolved. V was cut by 9 bases and J by 3 bases, with 8 bases left in between. Germline-derived CDR1 and CDR2 are SNHLY and FYNNEI. CDR3 size: 11 residues.

This chain joins TRBV6-5 and TRBJ1-4, with D possibly TRBD1 on 6 matching bases. V lost 5 bases, J lost 3 bases, and 13 bases lay in between. The germline V gene has CDR1 MNHEY and CDR2 SVGAGI. The CDR3 is 15 residues long. CDR3 loop: CASSREQGANEKLFF. The CDR3 DNA reads as TGTGCCAGCAGTCGGGAACAGGGAGCTAATGAAAAACTGTTTTTT.

The chain carries TRBV5-1 and TRBJ1-2; D is perhaps TRBD1 (5 bases). Trimming pared 2 bases from V and 7 bases from J, leaving 15 bases between. The length of the CDR3 is 14 residues. Germline V lookup: CDR1 SGHRS, CDR2 YFSETQ. The CDR3 DNA is TGCGCCAGCAGCTTTAGGGCAGGGTGGATTGGCTACACCTTC. Its translation is CASSFRAGWIGYTF.

The V gene is TRBV7-3, the J gene TRBJ2-3, with 9 bases that match TRBD2. The V and J ends lost 7 bases and 5 bases, in that order; junction bases with no gene match: 10. Looked up from germline, CDR1 is SGHTA and CDR2 is FQGTGA. The CDR3 spans 15 residues. The CDR3 nucleotides are TGTGCCAGCACCCACAGCGGGGGGATGGGAGATACGCAGTATTTT. Amino acids: CASTHSGGMGDTQYF.

This chain joins TRBV19 and TRBJ1-1; TRBD1 matches at 8 bases. Per germline, CDR1 LNHDA and CDR2 SQIVND (reference sequence). The trim removed 2 bases at V and 3 bases at J, leaving 17 bases unmatched. The CDR3 has 19 amino acids. CDR3: CASSIFLRASQGGYTEAFF. The CDR3 bases are TGTGCCAGTAGTATATTTTTAAGGGCGTCACAGGGGGGGTACACTGAAGCTTTCTTT.

This clone was detected only once. The V and J genes are TRBV18 and TRBJ1-1; a weak D match, TRBD1 (5 bases). Germline loops: CDR1 KGHSH, CDR2 LQKENI. The CDR3 sequence is 14 residues long. With 3 bases removed from V and 6 bases from J, the gap between germline ends came to 14 bases. DNA for the CDR3: TGTGCCAGCTCACCGGACCAGCGGGGGTCTGAAGCTTTCTTT. Amino acids: CASSPDQRGSEAFF.

The V and J genes are TRBV25-1 and TRBJ2-7, with TRBD2 as a possible D gene (6 bases). Germline CDR1 MGHDK, CDR2 SYGVNS. The CDR3 covers 13 residues. The V end lost 8 bases, the J end lost 3 bases, and 14 bases lay between the germline ends. The CDR3 sequence is CASGRSGDYEQYF. The DNA of the CDR3 is TGTGCCAGCGGAAGGTCGGGGGACTACGAGCAGTACTTC.

The chain employs TRBV11-2 and TRBJ2-7, with 7 bases lining up with TRBD1. J lost 1 base, V lost 4 bases, and 4 bases had no gene match. This CDR3 is 14 amino acids long. Germline V CDR1 and CDR2: SGHAT, FQNNGV. In DNA form, the CDR3 reads TGTGCCAGCAGCTCAGACAGGGTTTCCTACGAGCAGTACTTC. Translated, it gives CASSSDRVSYEQYF.

The V gene is TRBV5-1, the J gene TRBJ2-7, with D perhaps TRBD2 (5 bases). CDR1 and CDR2 (germline): SGHRS, YFSETQ. The CDR3 loop spans 14 amino acids. The germline V and J ends were trimmed by 3 bases and 0 bases, with 10 bases remaining between them. The CDR3 region is CASSSTGSSYEQYF. CDR3 bases: TGCGCCAGCAGCTCGACGGGAAGCTCCTACGAGCAGTACTTC.

J is TRBJ2-7 and V is TRBV2; 8 bases map to TRBD1. The germline CDR1 and CDR2 sequences are SNHLY and FYNNEI. This CDR3 has 13 amino acids. V was pared by 6 bases and J by 5 bases, with 6 bases of the junction left unmatched. The CDR3 protein is CASSPGQANEQYF. The CDR3 DNA follows: TGTGCCAGCAGCCCGGGACAGGCTAACGAGCAGTACTTC.